Below are 27 T cell receptor beta chains sequenced from a single sample in a study of a mutant IDH1 vaccine in newly diagnosed glioma (dated by TCRdb to the early 2020s). Library generation was performed with the immunoSEQ multiplex PCR assay. The immuneACCESS repertoire file appears here via TCRdb, limited to in-frame rearrangements. These files lack a portion of the clones; in checked studies, under half of the deficit traces to unresolved V genes, and the cause of the others is not known. For this sample the table gives 99,000 or so clones, of which 85% to 90% were detected only once. The ten largest clones capture less than 0.65% of the sample. The time point label of this sample denotes: baseline, week 1 (first vaccination visit). Sample treatment or condition, as interpreted from the label and publication: pre-vaccination baseline after standard-of-care therapy. This specimen was PBMCs, taken from a glioma patient treated with radiotherapy, temozolomide or both. All receptors derive from a woman in her fifties or sixties with glioma.

The rearrangement joins TRBV5-6 to TRBJ2-5; D may be TRBD1 or TRBD2 (5 bases each). The J call could be wrong; TRBJ2-7 is a better fit for the DNA end. This CDR3 contains 14 residues. The V gene's germline CDR1 is SGHDT and CDR2 YYEEEE. As DNA, the CDR3 is TGTGCCAGCAGCCCAGAGGGGATTCATTACGAGCAGTACTTC. This encodes CASSPEGIHYEQYF.

The rearrangement joins TRBV6-6 to TRBJ2-1; a weak D match, TRBD2 (6 bases). This CDR3 comprises 14 residues. Germline CDR1 is MNHNY and CDR2 is SVGAGI (reference sequence). Trimming pared 7 bases from V and 10 bases from J, leaving 20 bases between. The CDR3 nucleotides are TGTGCCAGCACTGGGCGGGGACGGGTCCCCGAGCAGTTCTTC. This codes for CASTGRGRVPEQFF.

This clone has a single count. In DNA, the CDR3 is TGTGCCAGCAGCTCCCGGGGGGGCGAAGACGAGCAGTACTTC. This translates into CASSSRGGEDEQYF. The chain has TRBV7-9 and TRBJ2-7; 8 bases line up with TRBD2. V was pared by 4 bases and J by 5 bases, with 7 bases of the junction left unmatched. CDR3 length: 14 residues. The germline V gene has CDR1 SEHNR and CDR2 FQNEAQ (reference sequence). The complete variable domain, with remaining parts taken from reference TRBV7-9 and TRBJ2-7, reads DTGVSQNPRHKITKRGQNVTFRCDPISEHNRLYWYRQTLGQGPEFLTYFQNEAQLEKSRLLSDRFSAERPKGSFSTLEIQRTEQGDSAMYLCASSSRGGEDEQYFGPGTRLTVT.

V usage is TRBV6-5 and J usage is TRBJ1-5; 7 nucleotides line up with TRBD1. The V and J ends lost 7 bases and 7 bases, in that order; junction bases with no gene match: 10. Germline V gene data show CDR1 as MNHEY and CDR2 as SVGAGI. The CDR3 extends over 14 amino acids. The DNA for the CDR3 is TGTGCCAGCACCAACAGGGGTTTGGAGCAGCCCCAGCATTTT. It codes for CASTNRGLEQPQHF.

V usage is TRBV6-5 and J usage is TRBJ2-1, with TRBD2 matching over 10 bases. Trimming at V came to 11 bases and at J to 1 base, leaving 5 bases not matched to a gene. Germline CDR1 reads MNHEY; CDR2 reads SVGAGI. This CDR3 region has 14 residues. The CDR3 loop is CAVHSGRSYNEQFF. The CDR3 coding sequence is TGTGCCGTCCATAGCGGGAGGTCCTACAATGAGCAGTTCTTC.

CDR3 bases: TGCGCCAGCAGTGAGGGAAGGACAGTCACAGATACGCAGTATTTT. It yields the protein CASSEGRTVTDTQYF. The rearrangement uses TRBV10-1 and TRBJ2-3, with D possibly being TRBD1 (6 bases). The V end was cut by 2 bases, the J end by 2 bases, with 11 bases between. CDR1 and CDR2 (germline): WNHNN, SYGVQD (reference sequence). There are 15 residues in the CDR3.

CDR3 DNA: TGCGCCAGCAGCCAAGAGCGGGCAGGTGGGTACTACGAGCAGTACTTC. It is translated as CASSQERAGGYYEQYF. The rearrangement joins TRBV4-1 to TRBJ2-7; perhaps TRBD2 as D (5 bases). CDR1 and CDR2 (germline): MGHRA, YSYEKL. This CDR3 contains 16 residues. Trimming cost V 0 bases and J 3 bases, with 15 bases left between them.

In its sample, this clone was seen once. This chain joins TRBV19 and TRBJ1-4; D unclear. The V and J ends lost 7 bases and 3 bases respectively, with 12 bases between them. This CDR3 has 14 amino acids. The germline gives CDR1 LNHDA, CDR2 SQIVND (reference sequence). CDR3 loop: CASTVQAANEKLFF. Here the CDR3 DNA reads TGTGCCAGTACGGTTCAGGCAGCTAATGAAAAACTGTTTTTT.

This chain joins TRBV10-3 and TRBJ2-7, with 8 bases identical to TRBD1. After removal of 8 bases from V and 2 bases from J, the junction contained 11 bases not matched to a gene. Germline assignment: CDR1 ENHRY and CDR2 SYGVKD. The CDR3 is 15 residues long. Here the CDR3 DNA reads TGTGCCATCTCGACAGGGGACACCACTACCTACGAGCAGTACTTC. It yields the protein CAISTGDTTTYEQYF.

The rearrangement joins TRBV7-8 to TRBJ1-4, with a weak D call TRBD1 (6 bases). Germline loops: CDR1 SGHVS, CDR2 FQNEAQ. Trimming left V 5 bases short and J 4 bases short, with 17 bases between. This CDR3 is 16 amino acids long. Written as DNA, the CDR3 is TGTGCCAGCAGCGTGATACGGGGGGCGCGTAATGAAAAACTGTTTTTT. This sequence encodes CASSVIRGARNEKLFF.

V is TRBV7-6 and J is TRBJ1-4, with D possibly TRBD1 on 6 matching bases. V lost 5 bases and J 6 bases, leaving 16 bases between the germline ends. The CDR3 loop spans 15 amino acids. CDR1 and CDR2 (germline): SGHVS, FNYEAQ. CDR3 residues: CASSPRGGRDEKLFF. DNA of the CDR3: TGTGCCAGCAGCCCCCGGGGGGGGCGGGATGAAAAACTGTTTTTT.

The chain carries TRBV18 and TRBJ2-7; 9 nucleotides align to TRBD1. Germline V gene data show CDR1 as KGHSH and CDR2 as LQKENI. The CDR3 runs to 16 residues. Trimming removed 0 bases from V and 3 bases from J; junction bases left unmatched: 6. The CDR3 region has the DNA TGTGCCAGCTCACCACCAATTGGGACAGGGCACTACGAGCAGTACTTC. Its translation: CASSPPIGTGHYEQYF.

V is TRBV5-1 and J is TRBJ2-7; D may correspond to TRBD1 or TRBD2 (7 bases each). This CDR3 contains 16 residues. Germline V gives CDR1 SGHRS, CDR2 YFSETQ. V lost 2 bases and J lost 2, with 17 bases in between. The CDR3 DNA reads TGCGCCAGCAGCTTTCCCGAGACAGGGACTACCTACGAGCAGTACTTC. As protein: CASSFPETGTTYEQYF.

The chain recombines TRBV5-1 with TRBJ2-7, with 13 bases matching TRBD2. CDR3 length: 15 amino acids. The germline V gene has CDR1 SGHRS and CDR2 YFSETQ. V lost 3 bases to trimming and J lost 1 base; unmatched junction nucleotides: 1. CDR3 nucleotide sequence: TGCGCCAGCAGCTGGGGACTAGCGGGGTCCTACGAGCAGTACTTC. Protein product: CASSWGLAGSYEQYF.

The rearrangement links TRBV28 to TRBJ1-5; D may be TRBD1 (5 bases). The CDR3 consists of 15 residues. V was pared by 6 bases and J by 4 bases, with 16 bases between. Germline-derived CDR1 and CDR2 are MDHEN and SYDVKM. The chain's CDR3 is CASSPGTAGNQPQHF. In nucleotides, the CDR3 is TGTGCCAGCAGCCCCGGGACGGCGGGGAATCAGCCCCAGCATTTT. The full variable domain, its missing parts supplied by reference TRBV28 and TRBJ1-5, is DVKVTQSSRYLVKRTGEKVFLECVQDMDHENMFWYRQDPGLGLRLIYFSYDVKMKEKGDIPEGYSVSREKKERFSLILESASTNQTSMYLCASSPGTAGNQPQHFGDGTRLSIL.

The rearrangement uses TRBV28 and TRBJ2-7, with TRBD2 matching 7 bases. The trim removed 3 bases at V and 2 bases at J, leaving 4 bases unmatched. Germline V gene sequence: CDR1 MDHEN, CDR2 SYDVKM. CDR3 length: 14 amino acids. CDR3 nucleotide sequence: TGTGCCAGCAGTTTGGTAGCGGGCACCTACGAGCAGTACTTC. It codes for CASSLVAGTYEQYF. The whole variable domain, remainder taken from reference TRBV28 and TRBJ2-7, is DVKVTQSSRYLVKRTGEKVFLECVQDMDHENMFWYRQDPGLGLRLIYFSYDVKMKEKGDIPEGYSVSREKKERFSLILESASTNQTSMYLCASSLVAGTYEQYFGPGTRLTVT.

The chain joins TRBV6-5 to TRBJ1-5, with D perhaps matching TRBD1 (6 bases). V was pared by 4 bases and J by 5 bases, with 12 bases between. The CDR3 totals 14 residues. Germline lookup yields CDR1 MNHEY and CDR2 SVGAGI. CDR3 DNA sequence: TGTGCCAGCAGTTCCCGGGACACCCATCAGCCCCAGCATTTT. Encoded protein: CASSSRDTHQPQHF.

V usage is TRBV4-1 and J usage is TRBJ2-5; D call uncertain. Per germline, CDR1 MGHRA and CDR2 YSYEKL. V was cut by 1 base and J by 11 bases, with 11 bases left in between. The CDR3 length is 12 residues. The CDR3 DNA follows: TGCGCCAGCAGCCAAGTGCGCGGAGTGCAGTACTTC. It yields the protein CASSQVRGVQYF.

The rearrangement links TRBV9 to TRBJ2-1; D perhaps matches TRBD1 (6 bases). Germline V gives CDR1 SGDLS, CDR2 YYNGEE. The CDR3 loop spans 14 amino acids. V shed 4 bases and J shed 6 bases, with 14 bases lying between them. CDR3 sequence reads: CASSLDSAINEQFF. CDR3 nucleotides: TGTGCCAGCAGCTTGGACAGTGCGATCAATGAGCAGTTCTTC. Full variable domain (missing parts from reference TRBV9 and TRBJ2-1): DSGVTQTPKHLITATGQRVTLRCSPRSGDLSVYWYQQSLDQGLQFLIQYYNGEERAKGNILERFSAQQFPDLHSELNLSSLELGDSALYFCASSLDSAINEQFFGPGTRLTVL.

The chain couples TRBV7-3 to TRBJ2-3, with TRBD2 matching over 7 bases. The CDR3 length is 14 residues. Germline CDR1 and CDR2: SGHTA and FQGTGA. The J segment lost 5 bases and the V segment lost 2 bases, leaving 4 bases of the junction unmatched. In DNA form, the CDR3 reads TGTGCCAGCAGCTTAGCGGGAGTGTTAGATACGCAGTATTTT. It yields the protein CASSLAGVLDTQYF.

The V gene is TRBV5-1, the J gene TRBJ1-2; D not certain. The CDR3 totals 13 residues. CDR1 is SGHRS and CDR2 is YFSETQ in the germline V gene. The V and J ends lost 0 bases and 2 bases respectively, with 5 bases between them. CDR3 DNA sequence: TGCGCCAGCAGCTTGGAAGGAAACTATGGCTACACCTTC. Its protein product is CASSLEGNYGYTF.

This sequence joins TRBV7-3 and TRBJ1-2, with D perhaps matching TRBD1 (6 bases). The CDR3 has 14 amino acids. Germline V gives CDR1 SGHTA, CDR2 FQGTGA. The V end was cut by 0 bases, the J end by 7 bases, with 12 bases between. CDR3 in DNA: TGTGCCAGCAGCTTAACGGGTTCGGGGGCTGGCTACACCTTC. Residues: CASSLTGSGAGYTF. The full variable domain, its missing parts supplied by reference TRBV7-3 and TRBJ1-2, is GAGVSQTPSNKVTEKGKYVELRCDPISGHTALYWYRQSLGQGPEFLIYFQGTGAADDSGLPNDRFFAVRPEGSVSTLKIQRTERGDSAVYLCASSLTGSGAGYTFGSGTRLTVV.

The V call is TRBV4-1, the J call TRBJ2-7; D ambiguous. The CDR3 covers 15 residues. Trimming left V 4 bases short and J 5 bases short, with 18 bases between. The germline V gene encodes CDR1 MGHRA and CDR2 YSYEKL. CDR3 coding DNA: TGCGCCAGCAGCCCCACTCCCGGGCCTCGGGACGAGCAGTACTTC. Translated, it gives CASSPTPGPRDEQYF.

This rearrangement joins TRBV7-9 to TRBJ2-3; 9 bases align to TRBD1. The trim removed 1 base at V and 14 bases at J, leaving 7 bases unmatched. CDR3 length: 13 residues. In germline, CDR1 is SEHNR, CDR2 FQNEAQ (reference sequence). In nucleotides, the CDR3 is TGTGCCAGCAGCTTAGGGGACAGGGCCTACACGTATTTT. Amino acids: CASSLGDRAYTYF. Full variable domain (missing parts from reference TRBV7-9 and TRBJ2-3): DTGVSQNPRHKITKRGQNVTFRCDPISEHNRLYWYRQTLGQGPEFLTYFQNEAQLEKSRLLSDRFSAERPKGSFSTLEIQRTEQGDSAMYLCASSLGDRAYTYFGPGTRLTVL.

V usage is TRBV19 and J usage is TRBJ1-4; maybe TRBD1 (5 bases). The CDR3 consists of 16 residues. Trimming removed 6 bases at V and 7 bases at J, with 21 bases between. Per the germline V gene, CDR1 is LNHDA and CDR2 is SQIVND (reference sequence). This CDR3 is CASSGTLRGVVEKLFF. The CDR3, as DNA: TGTGCCAGTAGCGGAACCCTGCGGGGGGTGGTTGAAAAACTGTTTTTT. Together with reference TRBV19 and TRBJ1-4, the CDR3 gives the full variable domain: DGGITQSPKYLFRKEGQNVTLSCEQNLNHDAMYWYRQDPGQGLRLIYYSQIVNDFQKGDIAEGYSVSREKKESFPLTVTSAQKNPTAFYLCASSGTLRGVVEKLFFGSGTQLSVL.

This sequence joins TRBV2 and TRBJ1-2, with D uncertain. Germline CDR1 and CDR2: SNHLY and FYNNEI. The CDR3 contains 12 residues. Between the trimmed V and J ends, which lost 4 bases and 8 bases, there was a span of 11 bases. The chain's CDR3 is CASSALYMGYTF. The CDR3 DNA reads as TGTGCCAGCAGTGCCCTGTATATGGGCTACACCTTC.

The rearrangement joins TRBV28 to TRBJ2-3; TRBD1 aligns across 10 bases. CDR1 and CDR2 (germline): MDHEN, SYDVKM. This CDR3 has 15 amino acids. J was trimmed by 7 bases and V by 5 bases; bases with no gene match: 9. The CDR3 DNA sequence: TGTGCCAGCAGTCCCCTGACAGGGGGCTCATATACGCAGTATTTT. This encodes CASSPLTGGSYTQYF. The complete variable domain, with remaining parts taken from reference TRBV28 and TRBJ2-3, reads DVKVTQSSRYLVKRTGEKVFLECVQDMDHENMFWYRQDPGLGLRLIYFSYDVKMKEKGDIPEGYSVSREKKERFSLILESASTNQTSMYLCASSPLTGGSYTQYFGPGTRLTVL.